This T cell receptor beta chain comes out of a study of identical twins. Overall study findings and caveats: Low generation-probability sequences were in excess among twin-shared out-of-frame alpha sequences.

Each CDR3 protein gets one entry after TCRdb re-called the 5' RACE reads with MiXCR. The repertoire holds approximately 220,000 distinct CDR3 sequences, with about 7.5% as singletons. CDR1 and CDR2 (germline): SGHTA, FQGNSA. V lost 1 base and J lost 8, with 11 bases in between. The CDR3 length is 13 residues. This clonotype has just a few counts. The antigen remains unidentified. This same sample was also part of a study on yellow fever vaccine responses in identical twins. In that study: Twins' vaccine T cell responses were reported to seem partly convergent and partly personalized.

The TCR sequence derives from a woman between 18 and 29 years old in good health. The chain links TRBV7-2 to TRBJ1-2, with D possibly matching TRBD1 (5 bases). Sample: memory (CD45RO+) T cells sorted from blood. The CDR3 DNA sequence: TGTGCCAGCAGCTTAGGGGGCGCCCCCGGCTACACCTTC. Its protein is CASSLGGAPGYTF.